This T cell receptor beta chain was observed in a study of blood T cells in healthy people across ages. General observations from the study: Age advanced and TCR beta diversity per million T cells fell, roughly linearly.

A remark on this clonotype: Its antigen is undetermined. This may be a read error: a much more frequent sequence differs by one nucleotide.

There are 12 residues in the CDR3. Germline lookup yields CDR1 LGHDT and CDR2 YNNKEL (reference sequence). Trimming cost V 4 bases and J 4 bases, with 6 bases left between them. Healthy Caucasians from Russia aged 6 to 90 served as donors. Through a sample-barcoded 5' primer and a J-beta primer mix, a second PCR was run for 7 to 11 cycles. Through a template-switch adaptor with 12 random nucleotides, each cDNA molecule received a tag. TCRdb used MiXCR to reprocess the 5' RACE reads, holding one entry per CDR3 protein. The sample holds just under 900,000 distinct CDR3 sequences, under 30% seen once. The V call is TRBV3-1, the J call TRBJ2-3; D remains ambiguous. This TCR came from a woman aged 80 or over in good health. The material sequenced was blood. CDR3 sequence reads: CASSRDPDTQYF. CDR3 DNA: TGTGCCAGCAGCCGAGACCCAGATACGCAGTATTTT.